This T cell receptor (beta chain) comes out of a study of T cell repertoires in aging, cancer and after chemotherapy. Whole-study results and caveats: Healthy donors lost TCR diversity with age mainly through richness, cancer patients through richness and evenness.

TRB rearrangements spanning V, D and J were amplified using mixed TRB-A/B primers. TCRdb reanalysed the multiplex PCR reads using MiXCR and keeps one entry per CDR3 protein. The sample holds roughly 6,200 distinct CDR3 sequences; 20% to 25% are singletons and the top ten take about 9.5%. This CDR3 is 13 amino acids long. Germline loops: CDR1 SGHTA, CDR2 FQGNSA. Germline trimming cut 5 bases from V and 4 bases from J; bases unmatched to any gene: 3. The template was genomic DNA from peripheral blood, not RNA. In the case of this clonotype: Its antigen is still unknown.

The chain has TRBV7-2 and TRBJ2-3; 7 bases map to TRBD1. This sequence was found in a human donor in good health. What was sequenced was blood. The CDR3 spells CASSRQGADTQYF. In nucleotides, the CDR3 is TGTGCCAGCAGCCGTCAGGGGGCAGATACGCAGTATTTT. Complete variable domain (other parts from reference TRBV7-2 and TRBJ2-3): GAGVSQSPSNKVTEKGKDVELRCDPISGHTALYWYRQSLGQGLEFLIYFQGNSAPDKSGLPSDRFSAERTGGSVSTLTIQRTQQEDSAVYLCASSRQGADTQYFGPGTRLTVL.